A single T cell receptor (beta chain) is shown here with its context. The antigen remains unidentified. This sample is drawn from a study of post-analysis software for immune sequencing data. Study overall: Included among the disease courses, which were recorded for the cohort, were relapsing-remitting, secondary progressive and progressive-relapsing multiple sclerosis.

CDR1 and CDR2 from the germline V gene are DFQATT and SNEGSKA (reference sequence). J lost 10 bases, V lost 5 bases, and 18 bases had no gene match. The CDR3 consists of 16 residues. Findings and limits, study-wide: Four to six TRBV segments appeared more often in patients than in controls, and TRBV5-6, TRBV5-1 and TRBV20-1 were among these. Among multiple sclerosis patients, normalized Chao1 diversity was significantly below that of controls. F measure grouped same-batch samples tightly together.

Presence of unique molecular identifiers characterized the TCR beta cDNA libraries. The T cell input of about 0.9 to 10 million gave around 540,000 cDNA molecules. TCRdb reprocessed the PCR reads via MiXCR and lists one record per CDR3 protein. The sample includes approximately 660,000 distinct CDR3 sequences, approximately 60% of them seen just once. This clonotype was obtained from a girl aged 2 to 10 with multiple sclerosis. Sequencing was done on a sample of blood. The rearrangement uses TRBV20-1 and TRBJ2-1; 9 bases are shared with TRBD2. This CDR3 is CSARPSLAGRRTEQFF. As DNA, the CDR3 is TGCAGTGCTCGACCGTCTCTAGCGGGAAGAAGGACGGAGCAGTTCTTC.